Following are 8 T cell receptor beta chains from one sample sequenced in a study of breast tumors, draining lymph nodes, adjacent tissues. TCRdb re-called the multiplex PCR reads through MiXCR, storing one row per CDR3 protein. The sample records tens of thousands of distinct CDR3 sequences, approximately 57% being singletons. The sequenced sample was breast tumor tissue. The receptors were sampled from a female donor with breast cancer. Some clones in this sample may be carry-over from other donors' samples.

This clonotype was seen a handful of times. The genes are TRBV10-3 and TRBJ2-1; D is possibly TRBD1 (6 bases). CDR3 length: 11 amino acids. The germline V gene has CDR1 ENHRY and CDR2 SYGVKD. The V and J ends lost 6 bases and 7 bases respectively, with 7 bases between them. This chain's CDR3 is CAIRQGNEQFF. CDR3 DNA: TGTGCCATCAGACAGGGTAATGAGCAGTTCTTC.

DNA for the CDR3: TGTGCCAGCAGCTTAGGCCCTCGGACCGATTCACCCCTCCACTTT. Translated, it gives CASSLGPRTDSPLHF. The chain joins TRBV7-2 to TRBJ1-6; D not resolved. The CDR3 consists of 15 residues. Trimming took off 1 base at V and 8 bases at J, with 12 bases between the two ends. The germline V gene has CDR1 SGHTA and CDR2 FQGNSA.

As to this clonotype: The conserved final phenylalanine or tryptophan is absent from the CDR3, which likely points to a read error. It is unclear where the CDR3 begins or ends on the DNA, so no DNA is shown, and the CDR3 is as TCRdb lists it. The chain links TRBV20-1 to TRBJ1-3. The CDR3 is 8 amino acids in total, end residues counted. Germline V lookup: CDR1 DFQATT, CDR2 SNEGSKA (reference sequence). The chain's CDR3 is CSARATGL.

Many counts were recorded for this clonotype. The rearrangement links TRBV20-1 to TRBJ1-2; D gene unclear. CDR1 is DFQATT and CDR2 is SNEGSKA in the germline V gene (reference sequence). The length of the CDR3 is 15 residues. V was shortened by 7 bases and J by 3 bases, with 21 bases between the two germline ends. CDR3 sequence reads: CSGDPIRDSHYGYTF. CDR3 in DNA: TGCAGTGGAGACCCTATCCGGGATTCTCACTATGGCTACACCTTC.

This clonotype appeared a few times. A much larger clone lies a single base off, so this may be a read error. V and J are TRBV5-5 and TRBJ2-2; no definite D call. Germline CDR1 SGHKS, CDR2 YYEKEE (reference sequence). CDR3 size: 17 residues. V was cut by 0 bases and J by 1 base, with 13 bases left in between. The CDR3: CASSLGSARLNTGELFF. DNA of the CDR3: TGTGCCAGCAGCTTGGGATCGGCCAGGTTGAACACCGGGGAGCTGTTTTTT. The full variable domain, rest sourced from reference TRBV5-5 and TRBJ2-2, is DAGVTQSPTHLIKTRGQQVTLRCSPISGHKSVSWYQQVLGQGPQFIFQYYEKEERGRGNFPDRFSARQFPNYSSELNVNALLLGDSALYLCASSLGSARLNTGELFFGEGSRLTVL.

This chain links TRBV2 with TRBJ2-3; D possibly corresponds to TRBD2 (7 bases). V lost 4 bases and J lost 1, with 15 bases in between. The length of the CDR3 is 16 residues. CDR1 and CDR2 from the germline V gene are SNHLY and FYNNEI. Written as DNA, the CDR3 is TGTGCCAGCAGTGGCCTGGCGGGGGCGCGCACAGATACGCAGTATTTT. Its protein is CASSGLAGARTDTQYF.

Details on this clonotype: At one of its ends the junction is not consistent with the germline gene, which may arise from a read error. This sequence joins TRBV5-1 and TRBJ2-3; D unclear. This CDR3 spans 12 amino acids. CDR1 SGHRS and CDR2 YFSETQ come from the germline V gene. The CDR3 coding sequence is TGTGCCAGCAGTCCCCACACAGATACGCAGTATTTT. It codes for CASSPHTDTQYF.

The chain has TRBV5-1 and TRBJ2-3; 9 positions match TRBD1. The length of the CDR3 is 16 residues. Unmatched junction bases numbered 6, after V lost 4 bases and J lost 0 bases. Germline V gives CDR1 SGHRS, CDR2 YFSETQ. The CDR3 sequence is CASSVQGATSTDTQYF. The CDR3 DNA follows: TGCGCCAGCAGCGTACAGGGGGCGACTAGCACAGATACGCAGTATTTT. Drawing the rest from reference TRBV5-1 and TRBJ2-3, the complete variable domain is KAGVTQTPRYLIKTRGQQVTLSCSPISGHRSVSWYQQTPGQGLQFLFEYFSETQRNKGNFPGRFSGRQFSNSRSEMNVSTLELGDSALYLCASSVQGATSTDTQYFGPGTRLTVL.